This TCR beta chain was profiled in a study of blood T cell repertoires in COVID-19 (dated by TCRdb to the early 2020s). Regarding the study in general: Samples covering the acute and convalescent phases of COVID-19 were provided by collaborators in the United States, Italy and Spain. Where available, HLA class I and class II types were taken from metadata supplied by the sample provider and were not determined by assay-based typing. The repertoires were made available in a free public database intended to serve as a resource for research on the immune response to SARS-CoV-2. The material from the prospective study consisted of cDNA or gDNA derived from T cells, B-cell-depleted T cells, or PBMCs. Deeply sampled blood TCRbeta repertoires from subjects exposed to, actively infected with, or recovered from COVID-19 were included in the dataset. The samples were drawn from two sources: the first 160 participants of the ongoing ImmuneRACE study, and 1,000 to 1,500 subjects contributed by 6 global collaborators. The sample metadata nearly always contained a de-identified subject ID, COVID-19 status, age in years and sex.

TCRbeta CDR3 regions were amplified from genomic DNA using the immunoSEQ Assay, a bias-controlled multiplex PCR. In the original analysis: The number of nucleated cells in each sample was estimated from the amplification of reference gene primers within the assay. Sequence reads were collapsed and filtered to measure the absolute abundance of every unique TCRbeta CDR3 rearrangement. Productive Simpson clonality was computed per sample as the square root of Simpson's diversity index over productive rearrangements. In TCRdb, the immuneACCESS table is reduced to in-frame sequences with V and J assigned. These tables do not hold every clone; where another copy was compared, an unresolved V gene accounts for under half, and the others remain unexplained. Clonal size and the V and J genes are those of that table, whereas D and trimming came from the DNA. Across this sample there are approximately 54,000 clones, with roughly 76% seen only once. Of the sample, roughly 4.8% falls within the top ten clones.

A remark on this clone: It has no known antigen specificity. There are no base qualities to consult, and no much larger clone falls within one base.

Paper-wide results and their limitations: The quantity of clinical and demographic metadata differed by source and by participant and was supplied without curation.

The collaborating institutions used their own protocols to collect whole blood in K2EDTA tubes. For TCRbeta analysis, collaborators shipped samples as frozen whole blood, isolated PBMCs, or DNA extracted from either of those sample types. This sequence originates from an older woman with acute or convalescent COVID-19. The sample comprised peripheral blood.

The bases are TGTGCCAGCAGCCCGACAGGAGACCGCTACGAGCAGTACTTC. It codes for CASSPTGDRYEQYF. This chain is built from TRBV14 and TRBJ2-7; TRBD1 could be the D gene, as 6 bases match. Taken from the germline V gene, the CDR1 and CDR2 loops are SGHDN and FVKESK. The CDR3 holds 14 amino acids from the cysteine to the phenylalanine. Of the read, only the CDR3 DNA is kept; its 42 bases are in frame from base 1. At the junction V is shortened by 4 bases and J by 3 bases, with 13 bases in between.